Below are 25 T cell receptor beta chains sequenced from a single sample in a study of graft-versus-host responses after intestinal transplantation. Only in-frame clones appear in the TCRdb table, and some are missing; sequencing was by immunoSEQ multiplex PCR. Among about 97,000 clones listed, over 75% were seen once. The sequencing used PBMCs, collected just under 460 days after intestinal transplant. All receptors come from a human patient who received an intestinal transplant, so some T cells may come from the graft donor.

There are a few counts of this clone. The chain employs TRBV27 and TRBJ1-5, with D possibly being TRBD1 (5 bases). V was shortened by 5 bases and J by 3 bases, with 17 bases between the two germline ends. CDR1 and CDR2 (germline): MNHEY, SMNVEV (reference sequence). The CDR3 runs to 16 residues. The CDR3: CASSAHSGTANQPQHF. CDR3 DNA sequence: TGTGCCAGCAGTGCCCATTCCGGGACGGCCAATCAGCCCCAGCATTTT.

V gene TRBV14 combines with J gene TRBJ2-7; D might be TRBD2 (6 bases). V was shortened by 3 bases and J by 4 bases, with 7 bases between the two germline ends. The CDR3 loop spans 12 amino acids. Germline V gene sequence: CDR1 SGHDN, CDR2 FVKESK. The CDR3 here is CASSQGLYEQYF. CDR3 nucleotide sequence: TGTGCCAGCAGCCAGGGACTTTACGAGCAGTACTTC. The whole variable domain, filled in from reference TRBV14 and TRBJ2-7, reads EAGVTQFPSHSVIEKGQTVTLRCDPISGHDNLYWYRRVMGKEIKFLLHFVKESKQDESGMPNNRFLAERTGGTYSTLKVQPAELEDSGVYFCASSQGLYEQYFGPGTRLTVT.

The chain couples TRBV6-5 to TRBJ2-5; D is unclear. Germline-derived CDR1 and CDR2 are MNHEY and SVGAGI. Trimming pared 0 bases from V and 5 bases from J, leaving 7 bases between. The CDR3 is made up of 13 amino acids. CDR3 in DNA: TGTGCCAGCAGTTACTCGATCGGGGAGACCCAGTACTTC. Translated, it gives CASSYSIGETQYF.

The chain joins TRBV6-1 to TRBJ1-4; TRBD1 matches at 8 bases. The CDR3 is made up of 14 amino acids. CDR1 and CDR2 (germline): MNHNS, SASEGT. Unmatched junction bases numbered 8, after V lost 6 bases and J lost 8 bases. CDR3 protein: CASRPGGQGEKLFF. The DNA for the CDR3 is TGTGCCAGCAGACCAGGGGGCCAGGGGGAAAAACTGTTTTTT.

On this clone itself: At one end the junction does not follow the germline gene, possibly because of a read error. The chain recombines TRBV7-9 with TRBJ2-6; 7 nucleotides agree with TRBD1. The CDR3 loop spans 15 amino acids. CDR1 SEHNR and CDR2 FQNEAQ come from the germline V gene (reference sequence). This chain's CDR3 is CATSDRASGANVLTF. The DNA of the CDR3 is TGTGCCACCAGCGACAGGGCCTCTGGGGCCAACGTCCTGACTTTC.

The V and J genes are TRBV6-1 and TRBJ2-3; D is ambiguous. Germline V gives CDR1 MNHNS, CDR2 SASEGT. Trimming took 5 bases from V and 1 from J, leaving 7 bases between them. CDR3 length equals 13 residues. In nucleotides, the CDR3 is TGTGCCAGCAGTAGGCTAGGCACAGATACGCAGTATTTT. Encoded protein: CASSRLGTDTQYF.

The rearrangement uses TRBV19 and TRBJ2-5; unclear D gene. V was trimmed by 0 bases and J by 4 bases, leaving 12 bases between them. In germline, CDR1 is LNHDA, CDR2 SQIVND (reference sequence). This CDR3 region has 15 residues. The CDR3 DNA sequence: TGTGCCAGTAGTATAGATCTGTCCGGGCGAGAGACCCAGTACTTC. Translating gives CASSIDLSGRETQYF.

The chain uses TRBV7-8 and TRBJ2-1; 7 bases fit TRBD1. J gave up 10 bases and V 5 bases, and 11 bases lay outside the gene matches. Germline CDR1 is SGHVS and CDR2 is FQNEAQ. The CDR3 loop spans 14 amino acids. In DNA, the CDR3 is TGTGCCAGCAGCCCAGGGACAGCGGATATGGAGCAGTTCTTC. This encodes CASSPGTADMEQFF.

This chain joins TRBV29-1 and TRBJ1-5; D unresolved. Trimming stripped 4 bases from V and 4 bases from J, with 11 bases between. Germline V lookup: CDR1 SQVTM, CDR2 ANQGSEA. The CDR3 totals 13 residues. CDR3 residues: CSVAPGHNQPQHF. The DNA for the CDR3 is TGCAGCGTTGCCCCGGGCCATAATCAGCCCCAGCATTTT.

The chain employs TRBV2 and TRBJ1-5, with a possible D match to TRBD1 (5 bases). Trimming cost V 6 bases and J 8 bases, with 14 bases left between them. This CDR3 region has 13 residues. Per germline, CDR1 SNHLY and CDR2 FYNNEI. The CDR3 region is CASRESREEPQHF. DNA of the CDR3: TGTGCCAGCAGAGAGTCCAGGGAGGAGCCCCAGCATTTT.

The V call is TRBV11-1, the J call TRBJ1-2; D is undetermined. Per the germline V gene, CDR1 is SGHAT and CDR2 is FQDESV (reference sequence). CDR3 length: 16 amino acids. Trimming cost V 3 bases and J 1 base, with 15 bases left between them. The CDR3 DNA reads TGTGCCAGCAGCTTCGCTGGGGAGCTATTTAACTATGGCTACACCTTC. It encodes CASSFAGELFNYGYTF.

The chain links TRBV20-1 to TRBJ1-1; D call uncertain. V lost 1 base and J lost 8, with 8 bases in between. CDR3 length equals 11 residues. Germline V lookup: CDR1 DFQATT, CDR2 SNEGSKA (reference sequence). This CDR3 is CSARGWAEAFF. The DNA of the CDR3 is TGCAGTGCTAGAGGGTGGGCAGAAGCTTTCTTT.

This clone came up once. The chain links TRBV6-1 to TRBJ1-4; 8 bases match TRBD1. V lost 2 bases, J lost 8 bases, and 10 bases stayed unmatched. The CDR3 covers 16 residues. CDR1 and CDR2 (germline): MNHNS, SASEGT. This CDR3 reads CASSEWGQVLGEKLFF. The CDR3 nucleotides are TGTGCCAGCAGTGAATGGGGACAGGTTTTGGGGGAAAAACTGTTTTTT.

This chain connects TRBV18 to TRBJ1-5, with 8 nucleotides matching TRBD1. The CDR3 loop spans 20 amino acids. Per germline, CDR1 KGHSH and CDR2 LQKENI. V gave up 5 bases and J gave up 0 bases; unmatched junction bases: 18. This chain's CDR3 is CASSSRGGAGGLYSNQPQHF. CDR3 nucleotides: TGTGCCAGCTCATCCCGAGGGGGTGCAGGGGGCCTGTATAGCAATCAGCCCCAGCATTTT.

Concerning this clone: The same CDR3 can be traced to other DNA sequences in this sample. The gene calls are TRBV6-5 and TRBJ1-1; D is ambiguous. V lost 2 bases, J lost 4 bases, and 5 bases lay in between. Germline loops: CDR1 MNHEY, CDR2 SVGAGI. This CDR3 has 12 amino acids. The DNA of the CDR3 is TGTGCCAGCAGTTACGGGAGCACTGAAGCTTTCTTT. This sequence encodes CASSYGSTEAFF.

The J gene is TRBJ1-4, the V gene TRBV7-9; 7 positions agree with TRBD1. Trimming at V came to 1 base and at J to 5 bases, leaving 10 bases not matched to a gene. Germline V gives CDR1 SEHNR, CDR2 FQNEAQ (reference sequence). The CDR3 contains 17 residues. CDR3 in DNA: TGTGCCAGCAGCTTAGGGGACAGAGAAGGACTGAATGAAAAACTGTTTTTT. It specifies CASSLGDREGLNEKLFF.

The gene calls are TRBV5-6 and TRBJ1-6; D remains ambiguous. The CDR3 has 12 residues. CDR1 is SGHDT, CDR2 YYEEEE, per germline. Trimming cost V 0 bases and J 9 bases, with 4 bases left between them. The DNA of the CDR3 is TGTGCCAGCAGCTTGGCAGCTTCACCCCTCCACTTT. Translated: CASSLAASPLHF.

The chain has TRBV10-1 and TRBJ2-1, with 11 bases identical to TRBD2. Germline V CDR1 and CDR2: WNHNN, SYGVQD (reference sequence). This CDR3 is 17 amino acids long. V gave up 3 bases and J gave up 9 bases; unmatched junction bases: 13. CDR3 nucleotides: TGCGCCAGCAGTGATTCGGCACTAGCGGGGGTTCTTGGTGAGCAGTTCTTC. It codes for CASSDSALAGVLGEQFF.

V usage is TRBV15 and J usage is TRBJ1-5, with a possible D match to TRBD1 (6 bases). V lost 0 bases, J lost 4 bases, and 13 bases lay in between. Germline loops: CDR1 LNHNV, CDR2 YYDKDF (reference sequence). CDR3 length: 16 residues. The CDR3 spells CATSRDLGTHNQPQHF. DNA of the CDR3: TGTGCCACCAGCAGAGATTTGGGGACACATAATCAGCCCCAGCATTTT.

The rearrangement links TRBV10-3 to TRBJ2-1, with 15 bases fitting TRBD2. This CDR3 is 14 amino acids long. Trimming removed 6 bases from V and 9 bases from J; junction bases left unmatched: 3. Germline V gives CDR1 ENHRY, CDR2 SYGVKD. CDR3 sequence: CAIRGLAGGSEQFF. CDR3 nucleotide sequence: TGTGCCATCAGGGGACTAGCGGGGGGAAGTGAGCAGTTCTTC.

The genes are TRBV2 and TRBJ1-6; D remains unclear. Trimming removed 7 bases from V and 10 bases from J, with 20 bases in between. Germline CDR1 SNHLY, CDR2 FYNNEI. The CDR3 sequence is 15 residues long. CDR3 amino acids: CASTPGRQAGSPLHF. The CDR3, as DNA: TGTGCCAGCACCCCGGGGAGGCAGGCTGGCTCACCCCTCCACTTT.

The chain employs TRBV6-1 and TRBJ1-2; tentatively, D is TRBD1 (6 bases). Trimming left V 5 bases short and J 1 base short, with 14 bases between. Germline V gene data show CDR1 as MNHNS and CDR2 as SASEGT. CDR3 length: 15 amino acids. The CDR3 loop is CASSKTGTFNYGYTF. The CDR3 DNA sequence: TGTGCCAGCAGTAAGACCGGGACATTTAACTATGGCTACACCTTC.

The J gene is TRBJ1-5, the V gene TRBV5-6; D not certain. Germline CDR1 SGHDT, CDR2 YYEEEE. V shed 0 bases and J shed 4 bases, with 5 bases lying between them. The CDR3 is 13 amino acids. The CDR3 here is CASSLGRNQPQHF. CDR3 bases: TGTGCCAGCAGCTTGGGGCGGAATCAGCCCCAGCATTTT.

CDR3 sequence: CASSFRAGGPDTQYF. In DNA form, the CDR3 reads TGTGCCAGCAGCTTCAGGGCGGGGGGCCCAGATACGCAGTATTTT. The V and J genes are TRBV7-8 and TRBJ2-3; TRBD2 agrees at 8 bases. Germline V CDR1 and CDR2: SGHVS, FQNEAQ. V shed 3 bases, J shed 4 bases, and the junction held 6 bases outside the gene matches. CDR3 length: 15 residues. The complete variable domain, with remaining parts taken from reference TRBV7-8 and TRBJ2-3, reads GAGVSQSPRYKVAKRGQDVALRCDPISGHVSLFWYQQALGQGPEFLTYFQNEAQLDKSGLPSDRFFAERPEGSVSTLKIQRTQQEDSAVYLCASSFRAGGPDTQYFGPGTRLTVL.

The chain has TRBV7-9 and TRBJ1-3, with 8 positions matching TRBD1. The CDR3 runs to 14 residues. CDR1 is SEHNR, CDR2 FQNEAQ, per germline (reference sequence). V shed 5 bases, J shed 3 bases, and the junction held 3 bases outside the gene matches. The CDR3 loop is CASSTTGDGNTIYF. CDR3 nucleotide sequence: TGTGCCAGCAGCACGACAGGGGATGGAAACACCATATATTTT.